The clone carrying this T cell receptor (beta chain) has a count of ten or more. No antigen is known for it. TCRdb reanalysed the reads using MiXCR and keeps one entry per CDR3 protein. The data contain some 300,000 distinct CDR3 sequences, 9.6% of them singletons. This CDR3 comprises 15 residues. With V trimmed by 5 bases and J by 9 bases, 11 bases remained unmatched. Germline assignment: CDR1 SEHNR and CDR2 FQNEAQ (reference sequence). The data belong to a study of T cell repertoires in cytomegalovirus infection. Looking at the study overall: A matching HLA type, together with CMV infection, was signaled by public TCR beta signatures.

General study results and limits: The response measured ex vivo was dominated by TCR beta clonotypes (HLA-C-restricted and CMV-specific). Cumulative public TCR beta family frequency identified carriers of CMV plus the relevant HLA.

This sequence joins TRBV7-9 and TRBJ2-1, with 9 bases lining up with TRBD2. Material: PBMCs. This TCR was recovered from a human donor in good health (CMV status not recorded). Some clones in this sample may be carry-over from other donors' samples. The CDR3 DNA sequence: TGTGCCAGCAGCGCAGAGAGCGGGGGGCCCAGTGAGCAGTTCTTC. Translated: CASSAESGGPSEQFF.